Below, 21 T cell receptor beta chains from the same sample are listed, as sequenced in a study of shared clonotypes between healthy human individuals. Profiling relied on immunoSEQ multiplex PCR, and the TCRdb table lists in-frame clones only, not all of them. The sample lists about 1.5 million clones, roughly 96% occurring once. Input material: naive CD4+ T cells sorted from blood. Noted subset: CD45RA+ positively selected. Receptors were obtained from a young man in good health.

The rearrangement uses TRBV6-6 and TRBJ1-5; D is unclear. This CDR3 has 15 residues. The germline V gene has CDR1 MNHNY and CDR2 SVGAGI (reference sequence). V was clipped by 6 bases and J by 1 base, with 13 bases between them. This CDR3 reads CASRHSQLSNQPQHF. The CDR3 DNA is TGTGCCAGCAGGCATAGCCAGTTGAGCAATCAGCCCCAGCATTTT.

The J gene is TRBJ2-7, the V gene TRBV6-5, with no clear D. The CDR3 length is 15 residues. With 5 bases removed from V and 0 bases from J, the gap between germline ends came to 14 bases. The V gene's germline CDR1 is MNHEY and CDR2 SVGAGI. The CDR3 loop reads CASSAQMASSYEQYF. The CDR3 bases are TGTGCCAGCAGTGCCCAGATGGCTAGCTCCTACGAGCAGTACTTC.

The chain couples TRBV2 to TRBJ1-5; a possible D gene is TRBD1 (6 bases). With 7 bases removed from V and 4 bases from J, the gap between germline ends came to 11 bases. Germline V gene sequence: CDR1 SNHLY, CDR2 FYNNEI. The CDR3 consists of 13 residues. The CDR3 spells CASTRDTNQPQHF. The CDR3 DNA sequence: TGTGCCAGCACCCGGGACACAAATCAGCCCCAGCATTTT.

Concerning this clone itself: Other DNA sequences within the sample encode an identical CDR3. The chain has TRBV5-6 and TRBJ2-1, with 9 nucleotides matching TRBD1. The germline V gene encodes CDR1 SGHDT and CDR2 YYEEEE. This CDR3 comprises 15 residues. V lost 4 bases to trimming and J lost 2 bases; unmatched junction nucleotides: 4. The CDR3 coding sequence is TGTGCCAGCAGCCCGGGACAGGGTGCCTACAATGAGCAGTTCTTC. Its translation: CASSPGQGAYNEQFF.

The gene calls are TRBV5-1 and TRBJ2-7; D is unresolved. In germline, CDR1 is SGHRS, CDR2 YFSETQ. V gave up 0 bases and J gave up 0 bases, with 13 bases separating them. This CDR3 contains 16 residues. CDR3 nucleotide sequence: TGCGCCAGCAGCTTGGGATCGGCGTGGAGCTCCTACGAGCAGTACTTC. Its protein product is CASSLGSAWSSYEQYF. The complete variable domain, with remaining parts taken from reference TRBV5-1 and TRBJ2-7, reads KAGVTQTPRYLIKTRGQQVTLSCSPISGHRSVSWYQQTPGQGLQFLFEYFSETQRNKGNFPGRFSGRQFSNSRSEMNVSTLELGDSALYLCASSLGSAWSSYEQYFGPGTRLTVT.

The chain is built from TRBV5-5 and TRBJ1-2; D gene ambiguous. The CDR3 consists of 13 residues. Germline values: CDR1 SGHKS, CDR2 YYEKEE (reference sequence). The V end was cut by 2 bases, the J end by 8 bases, with 13 bases between. In DNA, the CDR3 is TGTGCCAGCAGCTTACCCCCAGCGGGAGGCTACACCTTC. As protein: CASSLPPAGGYTF.

This clone was recorded only once. The chain recombines TRBV18 with TRBJ2-7; 8 positions match TRBD1. The CDR3 is made up of 11 amino acids. CDR1 is KGHSH and CDR2 is LQKENI in the germline V gene. With 4 bases clipped from V and 9 bases from J, the junction kept 2 bases outside the gene matches. The CDR3, as DNA: TGTGCCAGCTCACTAGGACAGGGGCAGTACTTC. Its translation: CASSLGQGQYF.

This chain connects TRBV7-2 to TRBJ2-7; D might be TRBD2 (6 bases). Germline CDR1 reads SGHTA; CDR2 reads FQGNSA. CDR3 length: 15 amino acids. Trimming removed 5 bases from V and 2 bases from J, with 16 bases in between. Here the CDR3 reads CASSAVLGGAYEQYF. The CDR3 DNA reads as TGTGCCAGCAGCGCCGTTTTAGGCGGGGCCTACGAGCAGTACTTC.

This rearrangement joins TRBV5-3 to TRBJ2-3, with 10 positions matching TRBD2. TRBV5-3 is reported as an ORF; its role is uncertain. V dropped 0 bases and J dropped 4; count of bases not matched to a gene: 5. The CDR3 is 16 amino acids. CDR3 amino acids: CARSLVLAGASDTQYF. The CDR3 nucleotides are TGTGCCAGAAGCTTGGTTCTAGCGGGAGCGTCAGATACGCAGTATTTT.

V and J are TRBV14 and TRBJ1-2; D call uncertain. From germline, CDR1 is SGHDN and CDR2 FVKESK. V was pared by 4 bases and J by 4 bases, with 10 bases between. The CDR3 is 13 amino acids. CDR3 in DNA: TGTGCCAGCAGCCGTCAACAGCGCTATGGCTACACCTTC. Protein: CASSRQQRYGYTF.

The V and J genes are TRBV28 and TRBJ1-5; D gene uncertain. The CDR3 extends over 13 amino acids. Germline CDR1 MDHEN, CDR2 SYDVKM. V was trimmed by 5 bases and J by 9 bases, leaving 14 bases between them. The chain's CDR3 is CASSGDGLGPQHF. CDR3 nucleotides: TGTGCCAGCAGTGGAGACGGGCTGGGGCCCCAGCATTTT.

On this clone itself: Other DNA variants within this sample encode the same CDR3. The gene calls are TRBV19 and TRBJ2-3, with D possibly being TRBD1 (5 bases). The germline gives CDR1 LNHDA, CDR2 SQIVND (reference sequence). The CDR3 has 13 residues. V was trimmed by 2 bases and J by 3 bases, leaving 6 bases between them. CDR3 region: CASSISGTDTQYF. For the CDR3, the DNA is TGTGCCAGTAGTATATCAGGGACAGATACGCAGTATTTT.

The rearrangement uses TRBV5-1 and TRBJ2-7; 9 bases line up with TRBD2. CDR3 size: 14 residues. CDR1 and CDR2 (germline): SGHRS, YFSETQ. V lost 2 bases and J lost 7; bases outside the gene matches: 7. Written as DNA, the CDR3 is TGCGCCAGCAGCTTTAGCGGGAGTTATAGGGAGCAGTACTTC. Its translation: CASSFSGSYREQYF.

Written as DNA, the CDR3 is TGCGCCAGCAGTGGCATGGGACTAGAGTTCTGCGAGCAGTACTTC. Protein sequence: CASSGMGLEFCEQYF. This chain links TRBV23-1 with TRBJ2-7; 8 bases line up with TRBD2. TRBV23-1 carries the ORF label, with uncertain function. CDR3 length equals 15 residues. The J segment lost 6 bases and the V segment lost 5 bases, leaving 12 bases of the junction unmatched.

V and J are TRBV4-2 and TRBJ2-7; TRBD2 agrees at 9 bases. The CDR3 is 15 amino acids. With V trimmed by 6 bases and J by 6 bases, 12 bases remained unmatched. Germline V gene lookup returns CDR1 LGHNA and CDR2 YNFKEQ. The CDR3 bases are TGTGCCAGCAGTCAATACCCGGGACTAGCAGGCGAGCAGTACTTC. Its protein product is CASSQYPGLAGEQYF.

The chain couples TRBV18 to TRBJ1-4; 10 positions match TRBD1. The CDR3 runs to 16 residues. After removal of 1 base from V and 7 bases from J, the junction contained 6 bases not matched to a gene. CDR1 and CDR2 (germline): KGHSH, LQKENI. The CDR3 region has the DNA TGTGCCAGCTCACCACTACCAGGACAGGGGGGTGAAAAACTGTTTTTT. It codes for CASSPLPGQGGEKLFF.

This chain uses TRBV7-9 with TRBJ2-7, with a tentative D call TRBD2 (6 bases). V was shortened by 1 base and J by 10 bases, with 14 bases between the two germline ends. Germline assignment: CDR1 SEHNR and CDR2 FQNEAQ (reference sequence). This CDR3 contains 13 residues. Here the CDR3 DNA reads TGTGCCAGCAGCTTAGAGGAGGGAACTACCCAGTACTTC. Translated: CASSLEEGTTQYF.

The chain recombines TRBV6-5 with TRBJ2-7; the D is unclear. In germline, CDR1 is MNHEY, CDR2 SVGAGI. The CDR3 has 13 residues. Trimming took off 5 bases at V and 4 bases at J, with 12 bases between the two ends. The CDR3 nucleotides read TGTGCCAGCAGTACGTTACCAAGATACGAGCAGTACTTC. Its protein product is CASSTLPRYEQYF.

The genes are TRBV28 and TRBJ2-7, with D perhaps TRBD1 (5 bases). Looked up from germline, CDR1 is MDHEN and CDR2 is SYDVKM. CDR3 length equals 15 residues. V was shortened by 4 bases and J by 2 bases, with 15 bases between the two germline ends. As DNA, the CDR3 is TGTGCCAGCAGTTATGGGGCCTACGGTACCTACGAGCAGTACTTC. It translates to CASSYGAYGTYEQYF.

The V and J genes are TRBV7-9 and TRBJ2-7, with 7 bases lining up with TRBD1. The CDR3 has 16 residues. Unmatched junction bases numbered 10, after V lost 0 bases and J lost 5 bases. CDR1 and CDR2 (germline): SEHNR, FQNEAQ (reference sequence). The chain's CDR3 is CASSLARGTESHEQYF. Written as DNA, the CDR3 is TGTGCCAGCAGCTTAGCTAGGGGGACAGAAAGTCACGAGCAGTACTTC.

This chain uses TRBV6-1 with TRBJ1-5; weak D call: TRBD1 (5 bases). The V end lost 7 bases, the J end lost 0 bases, and 13 bases lay between the germline ends. The V gene's germline CDR1 is MNHNS and CDR2 SASEGT. The CDR3 loop spans 15 amino acids. CDR3 region: CASIDREYSNQPQHF. The CDR3 DNA reads TGTGCCAGCATTGACAGAGAGTATAGCAATCAGCCCCAGCATTTT.